Each of the 26 T cell receptor beta chains below was sequenced from the same sample in a study of blood T cells in healthy people across ages. Through a sample-barcoded 5' primer and a J-beta primer mix, a second PCR was run for 7 to 11 cycles. MiXCR, applied by TCRdb to the 5' RACE reads, yields one record per CDR3 protein. The sample lists 800,000 to 900,000 distinct CDR3 sequences, 62% occurring once. The sequenced sample consisted of blood. The receptor set was obtained from a man aged 30 to 45 in good health.

The V gene is TRBV15, the J gene TRBJ2-5; D not certain. Germline lookup yields CDR1 LNHNV and CDR2 YYDKDF (reference sequence). Trimming took off 1 base at V and 1 base at J, with 7 bases between the two ends. This CDR3 contains 14 residues. CDR3 nucleotide sequence: TGTGCCACCAGCAGAGTTCTGGGCCAAGAGACCCAGTACTTC. Translating gives CATSRVLGQETQYF.

The table lists this clonotype with a count of one. The chain links TRBV6-1 to TRBJ1-1; D unclear. Trimming removed 1 base at V and 5 bases at J, with 14 bases between. The germline V gene encodes CDR1 MNHNS and CDR2 SASEGT. This CDR3 is 15 amino acids long. CDR3 DNA sequence: TGTGCCAGCAGTGAAGAAAGGGCCGATAGGACTGAAGCTTTCTTT. Amino acid sequence: CASSEERADRTEAFF.

Remarks on this clonotype: An end of the junction does not agree with germline; a read error may underlie this. V usage is TRBV7-3 and J usage is TRBJ2-3; possible D gene TRBD2, 6 bases. Per germline, CDR1 SGHTA and CDR2 FQGTGA. This CDR3 has 14 residues. As DNA, the CDR3 is TGTGCCAGCAGCCTAACGGGGGTGGCAGATACGCAGTATTTT. Translation: CASSLTGVADTQYF.

This clonotype was detected only a few times. This sequence joins TRBV9 and TRBJ2-1; D unresolved. V lost 3 bases, J lost 2 bases, and 12 bases lay in between. This CDR3 region has 15 residues. Germline CDR1 SGDLS, CDR2 YYNGEE. The CDR3 is CASSEEGEAYNEQFF. The DNA for the CDR3 is TGTGCCAGCAGCGAGGAAGGAGAGGCCTACAATGAGCAGTTCTTC. Full variable domain (outside the CDR3, taken from reference TRBV9 and TRBJ2-1): DSGVTQTPKHLITATGQRVTLRCSPRSGDLSVYWYQQSLDQGLQFLIQYYNGEERAKGNILERFSAQQFPDLHSELNLSSLELGDSALYFCASSEEGEAYNEQFFGPGTRLTVL.

This clonotype was counted between two and nine times. This chain links TRBV5-1 with TRBJ1-5; TRBD1 matches at 7 bases. Looked up from germline, CDR1 is SGHRS and CDR2 is YFSETQ. The J segment lost 6 bases and the V segment lost 1 base, leaving 7 bases of the junction unmatched. The CDR3 consists of 15 residues. Here the CDR3 DNA reads TGCGCCAGCAGCTTGACTACAGGGGATGGTCAGCCCCAGCATTTT. It encodes CASSLTTGDGQPQHF.

This rearrangement joins TRBV7-2 to TRBJ1-2; D is possibly TRBD1 (5 bases). Per the germline V gene, CDR1 is SGHTA and CDR2 is FQGNSA. CDR3 length: 13 residues. V gave up 5 bases and J gave up 6 bases, with 13 bases separating them. CDR3 sequence reads: CASSPDWGDGYTF. In DNA form, the CDR3 reads TGTGCCAGCAGCCCAGATTGGGGGGATGGCTACACCTTC. Full variable domain (remainder filled in from reference TRBV7-2 and TRBJ1-2): GAGVSQSPSNKVTEKGKDVELRCDPISGHTALYWYRQSLGQGLEFLIYFQGNSAPDKSGLPSDRFSAERTGGSVSTLTIQRTQQEDSAVYLCASSPDWGDGYTFGSGTRLTVV.

V and J are TRBV12-3 or TRBV12-4 and TRBJ2-1; the D gene could be TRBD1 or TRBD2 (5 bases each). V dropped 3 bases and J dropped 6 bases, with 15 bases sitting between them. This CDR3 contains 15 residues. CDR3 amino acids: CASSLRVDRGNEQFF. The CDR3 region has the DNA TGTGCCAGCAGTTTGCGGGTTGATAGGGGCAATGAGCAGTTCTTC.

A few counts support this clonotype. The V call is TRBV20-1, the J call TRBJ2-7, with 9 bases that match TRBD1. CDR3 length: 13 residues. From germline, CDR1 is DFQATT and CDR2 SNEGSKA (reference sequence). The V and J ends lost 3 bases and 4 bases, in that order; junction bases with no gene match: 4. CDR3 sequence: CSASRTGEYEQYF. The CDR3 region has the DNA TGCAGTGCTAGCCGGACAGGGGAGTACGAGCAGTACTTC.

CDR3 in amino acids: CSVDSAGGPGDTQYF. CDR3 nucleotides: TGCAGCGTTGACTCTGCGGGGGGGCCGGGAGATACGCAGTATTTT. This chain uses TRBV29-1 with TRBJ2-3, with 9 bases lining up with TRBD2. CDR3 size: 15 residues. The germline CDR1 and CDR2 sequences are SQVTM and ANQGSEA. The V and J ends lost 3 bases and 5 bases, in that order; junction bases with no gene match: 9.

The chain combines TRBV18 with TRBJ2-5; 8 nucleotides line up with TRBD2. J gave up 3 bases and V 3 bases, and 6 bases lay outside the gene matches. The CDR3 sequence is 15 residues long. Germline assignment: CDR1 KGHSH and CDR2 LQKENI. The CDR3 bases are TGTGCCAGCTCACCCTCGGGACTAGAAAAAGAGACCCAGTACTTC. Protein product: CASSPSGLEKETQYF.

Comments on this clonotype: The junction differs from germline at one of its ends, possibly a read error. V and J are TRBV28 and TRBJ2-7; no clear D gene. The CDR3 contains 16 residues. The germline gives CDR1 MDHEN, CDR2 SYDVKM. CDR3 residues: CVSSYLAGLSSYEQYF. In DNA form, the CDR3 reads TGTGTCAGCAGTTACTTGGCAGGTCTGAGCTCCTACGAGCAGTACTTC.

The chain employs TRBV27 and TRBJ2-1, with D uncertain. V dropped 6 bases and J dropped 2 bases, with 11 bases sitting between them. Looked up from germline, CDR1 is MNHEY and CDR2 is SMNVEV (reference sequence). The CDR3 contains 14 residues. In nucleotides, the CDR3 is TGTGCCAGCAGCACAACTGGTCCCTACAATGAGCAGTTCTTC. Translated, it gives CASSTTGPYNEQFF.

The chain couples TRBV6-6 to TRBJ2-3; D is perhaps TRBD1 (5 bases). Germline V lookup: CDR1 MNHNY, CDR2 SVGAGI (reference sequence). This CDR3 has 13 residues. Trimming shortened V by 8 bases and J by 4 bases, and 13 bases separated the two germline ends. Here the CDR3 reads CASGSGMADTQYF. The CDR3 DNA is TGTGCCAGCGGTTCAGGGATGGCAGATACGCAGTATTTT.

CDR3 residues: CASSYQQGNNEQFF. The CDR3, as DNA: TGTGCCAGCAGCTACCAGCAGGGAAACAATGAGCAGTTCTTC. The gene calls are TRBV7-2 and TRBJ2-1; tentatively, D is TRBD1 (5 bases). Germline V gives CDR1 SGHTA, CDR2 FQGNSA. V dropped 4 bases and J dropped 5 bases, with 12 bases sitting between them. The CDR3 has 14 amino acids.

As regards this clonotype: A read error may produce the germline difference seen at one junction end. This chain joins TRBV4-2 and TRBJ1-2, with 7 bases identical to TRBD1. This CDR3 contains 16 residues. Germline CDR1 LGHNA, CDR2 YNFKEQ. Written as DNA, the CDR3 is TGTGCCTGCAGCCAAGAGTTCGGACAGGCAGCCTATGGCTACACCTTC. Translated, it gives CACSQEFGQAAYGYTF.

Concerning this clonotype itself: The junction does not match germline at one end; this may be a read error. The V call is TRBV20-1, the J call TRBJ1-1, with 9 bases lining up with TRBD1. CDR1 and CDR2 from the germline V gene are DFQATT and SNEGSKA (reference sequence). The CDR3 has 13 residues. CDR3 sequence reads: CRANRGQGTEAFF. The CDR3 DNA reads TGCAGGGCTAACAGGGGGCAGGGCACTGAAGCTTTCTTT.

The chain links TRBV7-9 to TRBJ2-3; 10 bases match TRBD2. CDR1 and CDR2 from the germline V gene are SEHNR and FQNEAQ (reference sequence). Trimming took 5 bases from V and 7 from J; bases not matched to a gene: 9. The CDR3 runs 15 residues. The CDR3 spells CASSPSGGVTNTQYF. The DNA of the CDR3 is TGTGCCAGCAGCCCGAGCGGGGGGGTCACTAATACGCAGTATTTT.

V usage is TRBV28 and J usage is TRBJ2-7, with TRBD1 matching over 8 bases. The CDR3 runs to 14 residues. CDR1 is MDHEN, CDR2 SYDVKM, per germline. The J segment lost 5 bases and the V segment lost 4 bases, leaving 7 bases of the junction unmatched. CDR3 bases: TGTGCCAGCAGTTCTCTGGCAGGGGGCAACGAGCAGTACTTC. Its protein is CASSSLAGGNEQYF. Based on the CDR3 plus reference TRBV28 and TRBJ2-7, the full variable domain is DVKVTQSSRYLVKRTGEKVFLECVQDMDHENMFWYRQDPGLGLRLIYFSYDVKMKEKGDIPEGYSVSREKKERFSLILESASTNQTSMYLCASSSLAGGNEQYFGPGTRLTVT.

The chain has TRBV4-1 and TRBJ1-2; D is uncertain. The CDR3 is 18 amino acids. The ends were cut back, 4 bases at V and 4 bases at J, with 25 bases in the middle. Germline values: CDR1 MGHRA, CDR2 YSYEKL. The CDR3 here is CASSPLGRLPLLSYGYTF. The CDR3 bases are TGCGCCAGCAGCCCCCTCGGAAGGTTACCATTATTGAGCTATGGCTACACCTTC.

J is TRBJ2-1 and V is TRBV6-2 or TRBV6-3; 7 nucleotides line up with TRBD1. Germline V lookup: CDR1 MNHEY, CDR2 SVGEGT. CDR3 length: 15 amino acids. V shed 5 bases, J shed 7 bases, and the junction held 11 bases outside the gene matches. The DNA of the CDR3 is TGTGCCAGCAGTCCTAGGACAGGAGGAAGGAATGAGCAGTTCTTC. Protein product: CASSPRTGGRNEQFF.

The gene calls are TRBV9 and TRBJ2-7; the match to TRBD1 covers 7 bases. The CDR3 contains 14 residues. With 3 bases clipped from V and 5 bases from J, the junction kept 8 bases outside the gene matches. Per the germline V gene, CDR1 is SGDLS and CDR2 is YYNGEE. The DNA for the CDR3 is TGTGCCAGCAGCGAACAGGGGATCCTTGACGAGCAGTACTTC. As protein: CASSEQGILDEQYF. The variable domain in full, completed from reference TRBV9 and TRBJ2-7, reads DSGVTQTPKHLITATGQRVTLRCSPRSGDLSVYWYQQSLDQGLQFLIQYYNGEERAKGNILERFSAQQFPDLHSELNLSSLELGDSALYFCASSEQGILDEQYFGPGTRLTVT.

The J gene is TRBJ2-1, the V gene TRBV15, with 7 bases matching TRBD2. The CDR3 runs to 15 residues. Germline-derived CDR1 and CDR2 are LNHNV and YYDKDF (reference sequence). The V gene end was trimmed by 2 bases and the J gene end by 2 bases; junction bases not matched to a gene: 3. CDR3 DNA: TGTGCCACCAGCAGATTTGGGACTACCTACAATGAGCAGTTCTTC. Translating it yields CATSRFGTTYNEQFF.

This clonotype came up a few times. The chain has TRBV28 and TRBJ2-7, with 8 bases matching TRBD1. The CDR3 runs 14 residues. Germline CDR1 MDHEN, CDR2 SYDVKM. After removal of 5 bases from V and 2 bases from J, the junction contained 5 bases not matched to a gene. This CDR3 is CASSLPDRAYEQYF. DNA for the CDR3: TGTGCCAGCAGTCTACCGGACAGGGCCTACGAGCAGTACTTC.

This clonotype was found a few times. This chain links TRBV9 with TRBJ2-4, with 10 bases matching TRBD1. The tail of the sequence fits TRBJ2-7 better, so the J call may be wrong. Germline V gene sequence: CDR1 SGDLS, CDR2 YYNGEE. The CDR3 contains 15 residues. CDR3 nucleotides: TGTGCCAGCAGCCCCGCGGGGACAGGGGCCTACGAGCAGTACTTC. Translated, it gives CASSPAGTGAYEQYF.

The CDR3 here is CATSRRQQETQYF. CDR3 sequence (DNA): TGTGCCACCAGCAGAAGGCAGCAAGAGACCCAGTACTTC. V is TRBV15 and J is TRBJ2-5; D ambiguous. The length of the CDR3 is 13 residues. Trimming removed 2 bases from V and 2 bases from J, with 6 bases in between. Germline lookup yields CDR1 LNHNV and CDR2 YYDKDF (reference sequence).

This clonotype was recorded a few times. The V gene is TRBV7-2, the J gene TRBJ2-6; no reliable D call. Per germline, CDR1 SGHTA and CDR2 FQGNSA. V lost 5 bases to trimming and J lost 13 bases, with 18 bases between them. CDR3 length: 14 amino acids. The CDR3 loop reads CASSLSPHPRVLTF. The CDR3 coding sequence is TGTGCCAGCAGCCTATCCCCTCACCCAAGGGTCCTGACTTTC.